A single sample is the source of the 30 T cell receptor beta chains below, sequenced in a study of beta chain features in type 1 diabetes. Points from the study as a whole: Shorter TCRB CDR3s, moderately but significantly so, were found in Type 1 diabetes patients in all four CD4+ subsets.

No cognate antigen is known for these TCRs. Investigators reverse transcribed all isolated RNA, so they sequenced expressed TCRB transcripts. Clones were read by immunoSEQ multiplex PCR, and TCRdb kept only the in-frame ones, dropping some. The sample has around 360,000 clones; around 12% are singletons. What was sequenced was naive CD4+ T cells from blood. The receptor source for this set is a woman aged 18 to 35 with type 1 diabetes.

This clone showed up just a few times. CDR3 protein: CASSLGDRSSYEQYF. CDR3 DNA: TGCGCCAGCAGCTTGGGGGACAGGAGCTCCTACGAGCAGTACTTC. V and J are TRBV5-1 and TRBJ2-7; TRBD1 aligns across 8 bases. There are 15 residues in the CDR3. The V segment lost 0 bases and the J segment 0 bases; nucleotides outside the gene matches: 2. The germline V gene encodes CDR1 SGHRS and CDR2 YFSETQ. Full variable domain (rest looked up from reference TRBV5-1 and TRBJ2-7): KAGVTQTPRYLIKTRGQQVTLSCSPISGHRSVSWYQQTPGQGLQFLFEYFSETQRNKGNFPGRFSGRQFSNSRSEMNVSTLELGDSALYLCASSLGDRSSYEQYFGPGTRLTVT.

This chain links TRBV7-6 with TRBJ2-5; 9 bases line up with TRBD1. This CDR3 region has 17 residues. Losses at the gene ends were 6 bases for V and 1 base for J; bases not matched to a gene: 12. CDR1 SGHVS and CDR2 FNYEAQ come from the germline V gene. The CDR3 region is CASSFRLGTGSQETQYF. For the CDR3, the DNA is TGTGCCAGCAGTTTTAGGTTGGGGACAGGGTCCCAAGAGACCCAGTACTTC.

This clone was observed a handful of times. The chain uses TRBV5-6 and TRBJ2-1; maybe TRBD1 (5 bases). The CDR3 is 13 amino acids. Germline CDR1 SGHDT, CDR2 YYEEEE. V was clipped by 2 bases and J by 7 bases, with 10 bases between them. CDR3 residues: CASSFDRGNEQFF. CDR3 coding DNA: TGTGCCAGCAGCTTCGACAGAGGAAATGAGCAGTTCTTC.

This clone was detected a few times. The V and J genes are TRBV7-2 and TRBJ2-7; 8 bases are shared with TRBD2. The trim removed 2 bases at V and 4 bases at J, leaving 10 bases unmatched. This CDR3 contains 16 residues. Germline CDR1 is SGHTA and CDR2 is FQGNSA. CDR3 DNA: TGTGCCAGCAGCTTAACTCCACTGGCGGGGGGATACGAGCAGTACTTC. Its translation is CASSLTPLAGGYEQYF.

In this sample, this clone turned up a few times. The chain recombines TRBV11-2 with TRBJ2-3; 8 bases align to TRBD1. This CDR3 spans 15 amino acids. The V and J ends lost 5 bases and 3 bases, in that order; junction bases with no gene match: 7. Per the germline V gene, CDR1 is SGHAT and CDR2 is FQNNGV. The CDR3, as DNA: TGTGCCAGCAGCACCGACAGGGGTCCGACAGATACGCAGTATTTT. Translating gives CASSTDRGPTDTQYF. The entire variable domain, with the rest obtained from reference TRBV11-2 and TRBJ2-3, is as follows: EAGVAQSPRYKIIEKRQSVAFWCNPISGHATLYWYQQILGQGPKLLIQFQNNGVVDDSQLPKDRFSAERLKGVDSTLKIQPAKLEDSAVYLCASSTDRGPTDTQYFGPGTRLTVL.

This clone was observed a few times. The rearrangement uses TRBV12-5 and TRBJ2-3, with 9 positions matching TRBD2. There are 16 residues in the CDR3. Germline CDR1 is LGHNT and CDR2 is FRNRAP. With V trimmed by 1 base and J by 0 bases, 2 bases remained unmatched. The CDR3 bases are TGTGCTAGTGGTTTGGGTCTAGCGGGGAGCACAGATACGCAGTATTTT. Amino acid sequence: CASGLGLAGSTDTQYF.

V and J are TRBV5-1 and TRBJ1-1, with D maybe TRBD1 (6 bases). The CDR3 consists of 17 residues. V lost 7 bases and J 1 base, leaving 23 bases between the germline ends. Germline CDR1 SGHRS, CDR2 YFSETQ. DNA for the CDR3: TGCGCCAGCTCAGGGGCAGACCGACGAAGGTCGAACACTGAAGCTTTCTTT. Its translation is CASSGADRRRSNTEAFF.

This clone has a handful of counts. The sample carries other DNA sequences with the same CDR3. V and J are TRBV5-1 and TRBJ2-7; tentative D call: TRBD1 (6 bases). V shed 2 bases and J shed 4 bases, with 7 bases lying between them. In germline, CDR1 is SGHRS, CDR2 YFSETQ. CDR3 length: 12 amino acids. The CDR3 bases are TGCGCCAGCAGCTTACAGGGATACGAGCAGTACTTC. It codes for CASSLQGYEQYF.

The chain carries TRBV5-4 and TRBJ2-5; a possible D gene is TRBD1 (6 bases). The germline V and J ends were trimmed by 5 bases and 2 bases, with 16 bases remaining between them. CDR1 is SGHNT and CDR2 is YYREEE in the germline V gene (reference sequence). This CDR3 is 15 amino acids long. CDR3 amino acids: CASSPARGPQETQYF. The CDR3 nucleotides are TGTGCCAGCAGTCCGGCCAGGGGCCCGCAAGAGACCCAGTACTTC.

The rearrangement uses TRBV12-5 and TRBJ2-7; 14 bases align to TRBD2. The germline V gene has CDR1 LGHNT and CDR2 FRNRAP. There are 15 residues in the CDR3. J gave up 2 bases and V 5 bases, and 2 bases lay outside the gene matches. In DNA form, the CDR3 reads TGTGCTAGTGGTACGGGACTAGCGGGAGCCTACGAGCAGTACTTC. It codes for CASGTGLAGAYEQYF.

As to this clone: Other DNA sequences in the same sample also yield this CDR3. V and J are TRBV28 and TRBJ2-7; D is ambiguous. The germline V gene has CDR1 MDHEN and CDR2 SYDVKM. The CDR3 has 11 amino acids. Trimming took off 5 bases at V and 3 bases at J, with 5 bases between the two ends. The CDR3 coding sequence is TGTGCCAGCAGTCTCCTCTACGAGCAGTACTTC. This encodes CASSLLYEQYF.

The chain is built from TRBV7-8 and TRBJ2-3, with 8 positions matching TRBD2. The germline gives CDR1 SGHVS, CDR2 FQNEAQ. The J segment lost 2 bases and the V segment lost 3 bases, leaving 10 bases of the junction unmatched. This CDR3 is built from 17 residues. The CDR3 region has the DNA TGTGCCAGCAGCTTCCGGACTAGCAGACGTCTCACAGATACGCAGTATTTT. The encoded protein is CASSFRTSRRLTDTQYF.

This chain connects TRBV29-1 to TRBJ2-2; D is unclear. The CDR3 consists of 13 residues. Trimming removed 4 bases at V and 7 bases at J, with 13 bases between. Per germline, CDR1 SQVTM and CDR2 ANQGSEA. The CDR3 nucleotides read TGCAGCGTTGCCAGGCATGAGAGCGGGGAGCTGTTTTTT. It specifies CSVARHESGELFF.

This clone was observed a handful of times. The chain carries TRBV7-9 and TRBJ1-5, with D perhaps matching TRBD1 (5 bases). This CDR3 is built from 16 residues. The germline gives CDR1 SEHNR, CDR2 FQNEAQ (reference sequence). Trimming took 6 bases from V and 2 from J, leaving 17 bases between them. CDR3: CASSAVGGGGNQPQHF. The CDR3 nucleotides are TGTGCCAGCAGTGCTGTAGGAGGAGGGGGCAATCAGCCCCAGCATTTT.

This clone was seen a handful of times. This chain joins TRBV29-1 and TRBJ1-2; a possible D gene is TRBD1 (5 bases). V lost 7 bases to trimming and J lost 3 bases, with 15 bases between them. CDR1 SQVTM and CDR2 ANQGSEA come from the germline V gene. The CDR3 length is 13 residues. CDR3 sequence reads: CSGSAGGDYGYTF. The CDR3 region has the DNA TGCAGCGGGTCGGCCGGGGGAGACTATGGCTACACCTTC.

The table lists this clone with a few counts. V is TRBV28 and J is TRBJ2-7, with 8 bases aligning to TRBD1. This CDR3 has 14 amino acids. Losses at the gene ends were 7 bases for V and 3 bases for J; bases not matched to a gene: 8. The germline CDR1 and CDR2 sequences are MDHEN and SYDVKM. The CDR3 region is CASTSSRGLYEQYF. For the CDR3, the DNA is TGTGCCAGCACCTCATCCAGGGGGCTCTACGAGCAGTACTTC.

V usage is TRBV15 and J usage is TRBJ1-4; D gene uncertain. Germline V lookup: CDR1 LNHNV, CDR2 YYDKDF (reference sequence). Trimming took off 0 bases at V and 7 bases at J, with 18 bases between the two ends. This CDR3 region has 17 residues. In DNA form, the CDR3 reads TGTGCCACCAGCAGAGATGGAGGAACAGCCGGTCGTGAAAAACTGTTTTTT. It is translated as CATSRDGGTAGREKLFF.

The V and J genes are TRBV5-4 and TRBJ2-5; D is perhaps TRBD2 (6 bases). Trimming removed 0 bases from V and 2 bases from J, with 11 bases in between. CDR1 SGHNT and CDR2 YYREEE come from the germline V gene (reference sequence). CDR3 length equals 15 residues. The CDR3 sequence: CASSLGGGDQETQYF. In DNA form, the CDR3 reads TGTGCCAGCAGCTTGGGGGGCGGGGATCAAGAGACCCAGTACTTC.

The chain is built from TRBV7-9 and TRBJ2-2, with 7 nucleotides matching TRBD2. Germline V gene lookup returns CDR1 SEHNR and CDR2 FQNEAQ (reference sequence). The CDR3 consists of 16 residues. V dropped 5 bases and J dropped 4; count of bases not matched to a gene: 10. CDR3 protein: CASSPLLGGTTGELFF. CDR3 nucleotide sequence: TGTGCCAGCAGCCCCCTGCTGGGAGGGACCACCGGGGAGCTGTTTTTT.

The CDR3 DNA is TGTGCCAGCAGCCGACCCGGGAAGGGAGGCTACACCTTC. It yields the protein CASSRPGKGGYTF. This chain links TRBV11-3 with TRBJ1-2, with D uncertain. From germline, CDR1 is SGHNT and CDR2 YENEEA. V lost 5 bases to trimming and J lost 8 bases, with 15 bases between them. There are 13 residues in the CDR3.

This clone was counted a few times. The J gene is TRBJ1-1, the V gene TRBV29-1, with D tentatively TRBD1 (6 bases). V lost 1 base, J lost 11 bases, and 14 bases lay in between. The CDR3 runs 12 residues. Germline V gives CDR1 SQVTM, CDR2 ANQGSEA. The CDR3, as DNA: TGCAGCGTTGAAGTTTCCAGGGGTGGTGCTTTCTTT. Translation gives CSVEVSRGGAFF.

This chain links TRBV4-3 with TRBJ2-3; 12 bases align to TRBD2. The CDR3 runs to 17 residues. V shed 4 bases and J 5 bases; nucleotides not matched to a gene: 10. The germline CDR1 and CDR2 sequences are LGHNA and YSLEER. The CDR3 reads CASSPLGASGGGDTQYF. Written as DNA, the CDR3 is TGCGCCAGCAGCCCCCTGGGGGCTAGCGGGGGGGGAGATACGCAGTATTTT.

This clone turned up a few times. The genes are TRBV14 and TRBJ2-2; TRBD2 matches 8 bases. The CDR3 contains 14 residues. V was pared by 6 bases and J by 4 bases, with 4 bases of the junction left unmatched. Germline V gives CDR1 SGHDN, CDR2 FVKESK. For the CDR3, the DNA is TGTGCCAGCAGGTCGGCGGGAGGCACCGGGGAGCTGTTTTTT. Its translation is CASRSAGGTGELFF.

There are a few counts of this clone. This sequence joins TRBV6-5 and TRBJ2-3; D uncertain. Germline CDR1 and CDR2: MNHEY and SVGAGI. The V end lost 4 bases, the J end lost 1 base, and 6 bases lay between the germline ends. CDR3 length equals 13 residues. In DNA, the CDR3 is TGTGCCAGCAGTTGGAGCGGCACAGATACGCAGTATTTT. It yields the protein CASSWSGTDTQYF.

This clone was detected only a few times. The chain has TRBV7-9 and TRBJ1-2; 9 bases line up with TRBD1. CDR1 SEHNR and CDR2 FQNEAQ come from the germline V gene (reference sequence). V was clipped by 5 bases and J by 5 bases; unmatched bases: 3. The CDR3 extends over 13 amino acids. CDR3 sequence (DNA): TGTGCCAGCAGCCAGGGACAGGGTTATGGCTACACCTTC. Its translation: CASSQGQGYGYTF.

The chain couples TRBV28 to TRBJ2-1; D possibly corresponds to TRBD1 (5 bases). CDR1 is MDHEN and CDR2 is SYDVKM in the germline V gene. CDR3 length: 13 residues. The ends were cut back, 6 bases at V and 8 bases at J, with 14 bases in the middle. The CDR3 sequence is CASRSPGRDEQFF. CDR3 bases: TGTGCCAGCAGGTCCCCTGGCAGGGATGAGCAGTTCTTC. The full variable domain, in which reference TRBV28 and TRBJ2-1 provide the parts outside the CDR3, is DVKVTQSSRYLVKRTGEKVFLECVQDMDHENMFWYRQDPGLGLRLIYFSYDVKMKEKGDIPEGYSVSREKKERFSLILESASTNQTSMYLCASRSPGRDEQFFGPGTRLTVL.

This clone was observed a handful of times. J is TRBJ2-1 and V is TRBV18, with TRBD2 as a possible D gene (7 bases). Germline CDR1 and CDR2: KGHSH and LQKENI. The ends were cut back, 2 bases at V and 6 bases at J, with 14 bases in the middle. CDR3 length equals 15 residues. The CDR3 DNA reads TGTGCCAGCTCACCATTAGGGGCGGGGGCCAATGAGCAGTTCTTC. This translates into CASSPLGAGANEQFF.

This clone was counted between two and nine times. The chain carries TRBV7-8 and TRBJ2-4, with D perhaps TRBD2 (6 bases). CDR1 is SGHVS and CDR2 is FQNEAQ in the germline V gene. CDR3 length equals 18 residues. V dropped 4 bases and J dropped 1 base, with 20 bases sitting between them. CDR3: CASSYFRGRERAKNIQYF. The CDR3 DNA reads TGTGCCAGCAGCTACTTTAGGGGTCGGGAGCGCGCCAAAAACATTCAGTACTTC.

This clone has more than one count but fewer than ten. The chain carries TRBV27 and TRBJ1-1; 8 bases are shared with TRBD1. The CDR3 runs 16 residues. Losses at the gene ends were 4 bases for V and 3 bases for J; bases not matched to a gene: 10. Germline CDR1 reads MNHEY; CDR2 reads SMNVEV (reference sequence). Here the CDR3 reads CASSSGQGGGDTEAFF. The CDR3 DNA sequence: TGTGCCAGCAGTTCCGGACAGGGTGGAGGGGACACTGAAGCTTTCTTT.

This clone was seen a handful of times. Other DNA sequences in this specimen translate into the identical CDR3. This chain uses TRBV5-1 with TRBJ2-5; D uncertain. CDR3 length equals 14 residues. The V end was cut by 5 bases, the J end by 5 bases, with 16 bases between. CDR1 SGHRS and CDR2 YFSETQ come from the germline V gene. The CDR3 sequence is CASSLGRGEETQYF. The CDR3 DNA is TGCGCCAGCAGTCTTGGTCGAGGAGAGGAGACCCAGTACTTC.